The 9 T cell receptor beta chains presented below share a single source sample, sequenced in a study of identical twins. Via MiXCR, TCRdb re-called the 5' RACE reads, giving one row per CDR3 protein. The table records approximately 590,000 distinct CDR3 sequences, 9.6% of them present only once. The data also belong to a second study, concerning yellow fever vaccine responses in identical twins.

Sequenced input: PBMCs. These receptors came from a woman aged 18-35 years in good health.

This rearrangement joins TRBV2 to TRBJ2-3; D is ambiguous. Germline values: CDR1 SNHLY, CDR2 FYNNEI. The CDR3 has 16 residues. The V end lost 6 bases, the J end lost 1 base, and 17 bases lay between the germline ends. The CDR3 loop is CASRDLDPGGTDTQYF. The CDR3 coding sequence is TGTGCCAGCAGAGACTTGGACCCCGGCGGCACAGATACGCAGTATTTT.

This clonotype has at least ten counts. The chain uses TRBV5-1 and TRBJ1-1; D remains ambiguous. Germline V lookup: CDR1 SGHRS, CDR2 YFSETQ. CDR3 length equals 14 residues. The V end was cut by 1 base, the J end by 3 bases, with 10 bases between. The CDR3 is CASSLRRPYTEAFF. DNA of the CDR3: TGCGCCAGCAGCTTGAGAAGGCCATACACTGAAGCTTTCTTT.

This clonotype has a count of ten or more. The chain has TRBV4-3 and TRBJ2-7; D unclear. The V end lost 0 bases, the J end lost 3 bases, and 6 bases lay between the germline ends. The CDR3 sequence is 13 residues long. Germline V lookup: CDR1 LGHNA, CDR2 YSLEER. The CDR3 coding sequence is TGCGCCAGCAGCCAAGATTGGGGCTACGAGCAGTACTTC. Translating gives CASSQDWGYEQYF.

This clonotype was seen at least ten times. The chain joins TRBV12-3 or TRBV12-4 to TRBJ2-5; D perhaps matches TRBD1 (5 bases). This CDR3 comprises 15 residues. V was cut by 3 bases and J by 5 bases, with 16 bases left in between. The CDR3 here is CASSFTGTAVETQYF. DNA for the CDR3: TGTGCCAGCAGTTTTACAGGCACTGCGGTGGAGACCCAGTACTTC.

The chain couples TRBV20-1 to TRBJ2-7; D is possibly TRBD1 or TRBD2 (5 bases each). Germline lookup yields CDR1 DFQATT and CDR2 SNEGSKA (reference sequence). V dropped 0 bases and J dropped 5 bases, with 14 bases sitting between them. This CDR3 is built from 14 residues. The CDR3 protein is CSARDPRESNEQYF. As DNA, the CDR3 is TGCAGTGCTAGAGATCCCAGGGAGTCCAACGAGCAGTACTTC.

This clonotype has at least ten counts. The junction shows a germline mismatch at one end, possibly a read error. The J gene is TRBJ2-1, the V gene TRBV5-4; 12 positions agree with TRBD1. Germline CDR1 is SGHNT and CDR2 is YYREEE (reference sequence). The CDR3 has 14 amino acids. The DNA of the CDR3 is TGTGCCAGCAGTGATCTGGGGACAGGGGGCCACAGGCTCTTC. It is translated as CASSDLGTGGHRLF.

In this sample, this clonotype turned up a few times. The J gene is TRBJ2-3, the V gene TRBV11-2, with 15 bases lining up with TRBD2. V shed 5 bases and J 5 bases; nucleotides not matched to a gene: 11. CDR3 size: 18 residues. The germline CDR1 and CDR2 sequences are SGHAT and FQNNGV. CDR3 nucleotide sequence: TGTGCCAGCAGCCGGGACGGACTAGCGGGAGGGCGGGGAGATACGCAGTATTTT. It codes for CASSRDGLAGGRGDTQYF.

This clonotype has at least ten counts. This sequence joins TRBV11-2 and TRBJ2-3; 9 bases fit TRBD1. CDR1 is SGHAT, CDR2 FQNNGV, per germline. CDR3 length equals 17 residues. The J segment lost 0 bases and the V segment lost 4 bases, leaving 8 bases of the junction unmatched. The CDR3 spells CASSSLGQGLSTDTQYF. The DNA for the CDR3 is TGTGCCAGCAGCTCACTGGGACAGGGTTTAAGCACAGATACGCAGTATTTT.

This chain links TRBV6-2 or TRBV6-3 with TRBJ2-1, with D perhaps matching TRBD1 or TRBD2 (5 bases each). The CDR3 consists of 13 residues. V lost 8 bases and J 3 bases, leaving 11 bases between the germline ends. The V gene's germline CDR1 is MNHEY and CDR2 SVGEGT. The DNA of the CDR3 is TGTGCCAGCCGACGGGACGACTACAATGAGCAGTTCTTC. It encodes CASRRDDYNEQFF.